The 25 T cell receptor beta chains reported below all come from one sample, sequenced in a study of PD-1 and CTLA-4 blockade in melanoma. Data came from immunoSEQ multiplex PCR; TCRdb stores just in-frame clones and leaves some out. The repertoire holds about 28,000 clones, with approximately 91% as singletons. Material: CD8+ T cells from peripheral blood, obtained before anti-PD-1 treatment. These receptors were obtained from a human donor with melanoma.

The V call is TRBV5-1, the J call TRBJ2-7; 9 bases agree with TRBD1. The germline CDR1 and CDR2 sequences are SGHRS and YFSETQ. The CDR3 length is 13 residues. Trimming took 8 bases from V and 1 from J; bases not matched to a gene: 4. The CDR3 protein is CASYGTGSYEQYF. The CDR3 DNA reads TGCGCCAGTTACGGGACAGGGTCCTACGAGCAGTACTTC.

This clone was recorded a few times. The chain recombines TRBV25-1 with TRBJ2-3; 11 bases align to TRBD1. The germline gives CDR1 MGHDK, CDR2 SYGVNS. This CDR3 is 16 amino acids long. J lost 3 bases, V lost 8 bases, and 10 bases had no gene match. The CDR3, as DNA: TGTGCCAGCCGGACAGGGGGCGCGGTTAGGACAGATACGCAGTATTTT. It yields the protein CASRTGGAVRTDTQYF.

This clone has only a few counts. The chain employs TRBV27 and TRBJ2-2; either TRBD1 or TRBD2 may supply D (5 bases each). The CDR3 is made up of 14 amino acids. The V end lost 8 bases, the J end lost 6 bases, and 16 bases lay between the germline ends. Looked up from germline, CDR1 is MNHEY and CDR2 is SMNVEV (reference sequence). CDR3 in amino acids: CASGTGWESGELFF. DNA for the CDR3: TGTGCCAGCGGGACCGGGTGGGAATCCGGGGAGCTGTTTTTT.

This clone is a singleton in its sample. This sequence joins TRBV7-8 and TRBJ2-2, with no clear D. There are 16 residues in the CDR3. CDR1 is SGHVS, CDR2 FQNEAQ, per germline. The germline V and J ends were trimmed by 1 base and 3 bases, with 12 bases remaining between them. The CDR3 DNA reads as TGTGCCAGCAGCTTAGTAGGCACTGCATACACCGGGGAGCTGTTTTTT. As protein: CASSLVGTAYTGELFF.

The count of this clone is one. This sequence joins TRBV5-6 and TRBJ2-7; perhaps D is TRBD1 or TRBD2 (6 bases each). Germline-derived CDR1 and CDR2 are SGHDT and YYEEEE. The CDR3 is 15 amino acids. V lost 5 bases and J lost 0, with 15 bases in between. The CDR3 nucleotides read TGTGCCAGCAGTATAGGGGGGCCCTACTCCTACGAGCAGTACTTC. Translated: CASSIGGPYSYEQYF.

The chain links TRBV30 to TRBJ1-1, with D possibly TRBD1 on 5 matching bases. CDR3 size: 13 residues. Trimming pared 5 bases from V and 6 bases from J, leaving 16 bases between. Per the germline V gene, CDR1 is GTSNPN and CDR2 is SVGIG (reference sequence). This CDR3 reads CAWGDSTQAEAFF. CDR3 sequence (DNA): TGTGCCTGGGGGGACTCCACTCAGGCTGAAGCTTTCTTT.

V gene TRBV7-9 combines with J gene TRBJ2-5; perhaps D is TRBD1 or TRBD2 (5 bases each). CDR3 length equals 12 residues. Germline values: CDR1 SEHNR, CDR2 FQNEAQ (reference sequence). With 3 bases removed from V and 6 bases from J, the gap between germline ends came to 8 bases. The CDR3 region has the DNA TGTGCCAGCAGCTTTGAGGGGAAGACCCAGTACTTC. Its translation is CASSFEGKTQYF. Together with reference TRBV7-9 and TRBJ2-5, the CDR3 gives the full variable domain: DTGVSQNPRHKITKRGQNVTFRCDPISEHNRLYWYRQTLGQGPEFLTYFQNEAQLEKSRLLSDRFSAERPKGSFSTLEIQRTEQGDSAMYLCASSFEGKTQYFGPGTRLLVL.

This clone has a handful of counts. This sequence joins TRBV19 and TRBJ1-3, with unresolved D. V was trimmed by 7 bases and J by 0 bases, leaving 10 bases between them. CDR1 LNHDA and CDR2 SQIVND come from the germline V gene (reference sequence). CDR3 length equals 14 residues. The CDR3 nucleotides read TGTGCCAGTAAAACAGACATCTCTGGAAACACCATATATTTT. Its protein product is CASKTDISGNTIYF.

V is TRBV25-1 and J is TRBJ2-5; D ambiguous. V was clipped by 4 bases and J by 3 bases, with 12 bases between them. CDR3 length: 14 amino acids. Germline CDR1 reads MGHDK; CDR2 reads SYGVNS. CDR3 amino acids: CASSALDQEETQYF. Written as DNA, the CDR3 is TGTGCCAGCAGTGCTCTCGACCAAGAAGAGACCCAGTACTTC.

The chain employs TRBV7-9 and TRBJ2-3; D is unclear. The CDR3 is 14 residues long. Germline V gene lookup returns CDR1 SEHNR and CDR2 FQNEAQ (reference sequence). V gave up 1 base and J gave up 2 bases, with 7 bases separating them. CDR3 nucleotide sequence: TGTGCCAGCAGCTTAGACGGTTCCACAGATACGCAGTATTTT. It encodes CASSLDGSTDTQYF.

The chain combines TRBV27 with TRBJ2-1; weak D call: TRBD1 (5 bases). The germline V gene encodes CDR1 MNHEY and CDR2 SMNVEV (reference sequence). Trimming removed 8 bases from V and 1 base from J, with 15 bases in between. This CDR3 spans 15 amino acids. The DNA of the CDR3 is TGTGCCAGCTCTCACCCCCCAGGGTCCTACAATGAGCAGTTCTTC. It translates to CASSHPPGSYNEQFF.

The V gene is TRBV27, the J gene TRBJ2-1; TRBD1 might be the D (6 bases). CDR3 size: 16 residues. The germline gives CDR1 MNHEY, CDR2 SMNVEV (reference sequence). V lost 5 bases and J lost 10, with 24 bases in between. This CDR3 is CASSPSGVRGFNEQFF. CDR3 DNA sequence: TGTGCCAGCAGTCCTTCAGGGGTTAGGGGATTTAACGAGCAGTTCTTC.

The chain uses TRBV11-2 and TRBJ1-1, with no clear D. There are 13 residues in the CDR3. Germline V gene lookup returns CDR1 SGHAT and CDR2 FQNNGV. Trimming stripped 0 bases from V and 1 base from J, with 3 bases between. The CDR3 spells CASSLDPNTEAFF. The CDR3 DNA follows: TGTGCCAGCAGCTTAGATCCGAACACTGAAGCTTTCTTT.

The gene calls are TRBV4-1 and TRBJ1-1; D uncertain. Germline lookup yields CDR1 MGHRA and CDR2 YSYEKL. CDR3 length: 14 amino acids. Trimming shortened V by 3 bases and J by 1 base, and 9 bases separated the two germline ends. The CDR3 DNA is TGCGCCAGCAGCCATGCCGGCGGGAACACTGAAGCTTTCTTT. Protein product: CASSHAGGNTEAFF.

The V call is TRBV27, the J call TRBJ2-1, with TRBD2 matching 7 bases. Trimming cost V 5 bases and J 0 bases; bases outside gene matches: 7. The CDR3 is made up of 16 amino acids. Looked up from germline, CDR1 is MNHEY and CDR2 is SMNVEV (reference sequence). CDR3 sequence (DNA): TGTGCCAGCAGTCCCCCGGGCGGGAGCTCCTACAATGAGCAGTTCTTC. Its translation is CASSPPGGSSYNEQFF.

This sequence joins TRBV27 and TRBJ2-1; no firm D call. The CDR3 totals 12 residues. Trimming pared 5 bases from V and 6 bases from J, leaving 8 bases between. Germline V CDR1 and CDR2: MNHEY, SMNVEV (reference sequence). The CDR3 sequence: CASSPIGNEQFF. As DNA, the CDR3 is TGTGCCAGCAGTCCTATAGGCAATGAGCAGTTCTTC.

The V and J genes are TRBV14 and TRBJ1-2; D unresolved. Germline V gene sequence: CDR1 SGHDN, CDR2 FVKESK. V was pared by 6 bases and J by 0 bases, with 8 bases between. The CDR3 totals 13 residues. The CDR3 region has the DNA TGTGCCAGCAGGCCTTCAGCTAACTATGGCTACACCTTC. This codes for CASRPSANYGYTF.

The V gene is TRBV28, the J gene TRBJ1-1; D not certain. The V gene lost 3 bases and the J gene lost 1 base, with 6 bases spanning the gap. This CDR3 has 13 amino acids. CDR1 is MDHEN, CDR2 SYDVKM, per germline. As DNA, the CDR3 is TGTGCCAGCAGTTTTGCGGAGAACACTGAAGCTTTCTTT. It yields the protein CASSFAENTEAFF.

The rearrangement joins TRBV7-9 to TRBJ1-1; 7 bases align to TRBD1. After removal of 1 base from V and 0 bases from J, the junction contained 2 bases not matched to a gene. Germline V lookup: CDR1 SEHNR, CDR2 FQNEAQ (reference sequence). The CDR3 length is 15 residues. This CDR3 reads CASSLGQGLNTEAFF. The CDR3 nucleotides read TGTGCCAGCAGCTTAGGACAGGGCCTGAACACTGAAGCTTTCTTT.

Only one count was recorded for this clone. V is TRBV6-5 and J is TRBJ1-4, with no clear D. The CDR3 spans 15 residues. V lost 6 bases, J lost 0 bases, and 11 bases lay in between. In germline, CDR1 is MNHEY, CDR2 SVGAGI. The CDR3 DNA reads TGTGCCAGCAGGGATTTATCAGCAACTAATGAAAAACTGTTTTTT. Amino acids: CASRDLSATNEKLFF.

This clone was seen more than once but under ten times. The chain joins TRBV28 to TRBJ1-5; maybe TRBD1 (6 bases). The ends were cut back, 5 bases at V and 2 bases at J, with 10 bases in the middle. The CDR3 loop spans 14 amino acids. Germline lookup yields CDR1 MDHEN and CDR2 SYDVKM. The CDR3 spells CASSEEGGNQPQHF. CDR3 DNA: TGTGCCAGCAGTGAGGAGGGGGGCAATCAGCCCCAGCATTTT.

The J gene is TRBJ1-5, the V gene TRBV7-8, with TRBD1 matching 9 bases. J gave up 3 bases and V 1 base, and 13 bases lay outside the gene matches. The CDR3 spans 19 residues. Germline CDR1 and CDR2: SGHVS and FQNEAQ. The CDR3 spells CASSLDPPGQGWTNQPQHF. In DNA, the CDR3 is TGTGCCAGCAGCTTAGACCCCCCAGGACAGGGGTGGACCAATCAGCCCCAGCATTTT.

This sequence joins TRBV12-3 or TRBV12-4 and TRBJ2-1; no definite D call. Trimming removed 3 bases at V and 9 bases at J, with 9 bases between. This CDR3 comprises 12 residues. CDR3 sequence reads: CASSFGASEQFF. In DNA, the CDR3 is TGTGCCAGCAGTTTTGGAGCGAGTGAGCAGTTCTTC.

This clone has just one count. The V call is TRBV28, the J call TRBJ2-7; D not certain. Germline V CDR1 and CDR2: MDHEN, SYDVKM. The CDR3 consists of 13 residues. Trimming removed 2 bases from V and 0 bases from J, with 5 bases in between. The CDR3 region is CASSLAGSYEQYF. The CDR3, as DNA: TGTGCCAGCAGTTTAGCAGGCTCCTACGAGCAGTACTTC.

The rearrangement joins TRBV28 to TRBJ1-2; no definite D call. The germline CDR1 and CDR2 sequences are MDHEN and SYDVKM. CDR3 length: 14 residues. V lost 6 bases to trimming and J lost 1 base, with 12 bases between them. The CDR3 region is CASSLPHLNYGYTF. CDR3 nucleotide sequence: TGTGCCAGCAGCCTACCACACCTTAACTATGGCTACACCTTC.